This T cell receptor beta chain is drawn from a study of blood T cell repertoires in COVID-19. Study details: COVID-19 samples, acute and convalescent, were from the United States, Italy and Spain. In each case, the material was cDNA or gDNA derived from T cells, B-cell-depleted T cells, or PBMCs.

As handled by the study authors: Amplified reference gene primers provided the basis for estimating nucleated cell counts. Using immunoSEQ multiplex PCR, the repertoire was profiled, and TCRdb retains in-frame clones only, with some absent. That table furnishes V, J and clone size, whereas the DNA furnished D and trimming. The data contain 170,000 or so clones, about 86% of them singletons. Looked up from germline, CDR1 is LGHDT and CDR2 is YNNKEL (reference sequence). This CDR3 spans 15 amino acids. Trimming removed 6 bases from V and 1 base from J; junction bases left unmatched: 7. Only a few counts were recorded for this clone.

The TCR originated in a man aged 50-60 years with active or convalescent COVID-19. Sequences were obtained from peripheral blood. J is TRBJ2-3 and V is TRBV3-1 (or the pseudogene TRBV3-2); 7 bases fit TRBD2. As DNA, the CDR3 is TGTGCCAGCAGTGCAACTAGCGCACGCACAGATACGCAGTATTTT. Residues: CASSATSARTDTQYF.